The 18 T cell receptor beta chains below all came from one sample that was sequenced in a study of blood T cell repertoires in COVID-19. Using immunoSEQ multiplex PCR, the repertoire was profiled, and TCRdb retains in-frame clones only, with some absent. The sample holds 330,000 or so clones, over 80% seen once. Sample: peripheral blood. Receptors originate from a man younger than 45 with COVID-19, enrolled during active disease.

This chain uses TRBV7-3 with TRBJ1-2; no clear D. CDR1 is SGHTA and CDR2 is FQGTGA in the germline V gene. Trimming removed 1 base from V and 2 bases from J, with 11 bases in between. There are 15 residues in the CDR3. CDR3: CASSLNTANNYGYTF. CDR3 sequence (DNA): TGTGCCAGCAGCTTAAATACAGCCAACAACTATGGCTACACCTTC.

The chain links TRBV19 to TRBJ1-5, with TRBD1 as a possible D gene (5 bases). Germline CDR1 and CDR2: LNHDA and SQIVND (reference sequence). The CDR3 length is 16 residues. V lost 5 bases and J 2 bases, leaving 16 bases between the germline ends. The CDR3 DNA reads TGTGCCAGTAGTCTAGGGGCAGGGTGGGGCAATCAGCCCCAGCATTTT. Translating gives CASSLGAGWGNQPQHF.

V usage is TRBV6-1 and J usage is TRBJ1-5, with no clear D. V was cut by 3 bases and J by 0 bases, with 6 bases left in between. Germline V gene lookup returns CDR1 MNHNS and CDR2 SASEGT. The CDR3 length is 14 residues. CDR3 in DNA: TGTGCCAGCAGTGACAGACATAGCAATCAGCCCCAGCATTTT. It specifies CASSDRHSNQPQHF.

V gene TRBV18 combines with J gene TRBJ1-6; no firm D call. Trimming stripped 3 bases from V and 6 bases from J, with 15 bases between. Germline-derived CDR1 and CDR2 are KGHSH and LQKENI. The CDR3 spans 16 residues. This CDR3 is CASSPTVATSNSPLHF. The CDR3 bases are TGTGCCAGCTCACCCACGGTGGCGACATCTAATTCACCCCTCCACTTT. Complete variable domain (other parts from reference TRBV18 and TRBJ1-6): NAGVMQNPRHLVRRRGQEARLRCSPMKGHSHVYWYRQLPEEGLKFMVYLQKENIIDESGMPKERFSAEFPKEGPSILRIQQVVRGDSAAYFCASSPTVATSNSPLHFGNGTRLTVT.

This clone is a singleton in its sample. The chain has TRBV30 and TRBJ2-5, with D tentatively TRBD2 (5 bases). This CDR3 contains 13 residues. Trimming pared 0 bases from V and 9 bases from J, leaving 14 bases between. CDR1 is GTSNPN, CDR2 SVGIG, per germline (reference sequence). CDR3 sequence (DNA): TGTGCCTGGAGTGTAAGTGACCGGGGTGCCCAGTACTTC. It specifies CAWSVSDRGAQYF.

The J gene is TRBJ2-7, the V gene TRBV24-1; D is undetermined. Trimming removed 0 bases at V and 3 bases at J, with 5 bases between. Germline CDR1 reads KGHDR; CDR2 reads SFDVKD. The CDR3 sequence is 13 residues long. DNA for the CDR3: TGTGCCACCAGTGATTTGTTCCTCTACGAGCAGTACTTC. Protein: CATSDLFLYEQYF.

The chain is built from TRBV11-2 and TRBJ2-7; 12 nucleotides agree with TRBD1. Germline loops: CDR1 SGHAT, CDR2 FQNNGV. The CDR3 has 18 residues. Trimming took 6 bases from V and 2 from J; bases not matched to a gene: 14. CDR3 coding DNA: TGTGCCAGCAGTCTATCCGGGACAGGGGGCTTCATTCCCTACGAGCAGTACTTC. Protein sequence: CASSLSGTGGFIPYEQYF.

The chain employs TRBV5-1 and TRBJ2-1, with D uncertain. CDR3 size: 15 residues. Germline CDR1 reads SGHRS; CDR2 reads YFSETQ. V was shortened by 0 bases and J by 3 bases, with 10 bases between the two germline ends. CDR3 sequence reads: CASSLAAGGYNEQFF. CDR3 sequence (DNA): TGCGCCAGCAGCTTGGCCGCAGGTGGCTACAATGAGCAGTTCTTC.

The genes are TRBV19 and TRBJ1-4, with 9 bases fitting TRBD1. V lost 6 bases and J lost 5; bases outside the gene matches: 4. The CDR3 is 14 amino acids. CDR1 LNHDA and CDR2 SQIVND come from the germline V gene (reference sequence). Written as DNA, the CDR3 is TGTGCCAGTAGGAAGACAGGGGGAAATGAAAAACTGTTTTTT. Amino acids: CASRKTGGNEKLFF.

The V gene is TRBV15, the J gene TRBJ1-2; perhaps TRBD1 as D (6 bases). V was shortened by 0 bases and J by 8 bases, with 13 bases between the two germline ends. This CDR3 is built from 14 residues. CDR1 and CDR2 (germline): LNHNV, YYDKDF (reference sequence). The CDR3 bases are TGTGCCACCAGCAGAGATGAGGGGGTTAGAGGCTACACCTTC. The encoded protein is CATSRDEGVRGYTF.

This CDR3 is CATSDFIATRRRNEKLFF. In DNA form, the CDR3 reads TGTGCCACCAGTGATTTTATAGCAACTAGACGGCGTAATGAAAAACTGTTTTTT. The chain recombines TRBV24-1 with TRBJ1-4; the D is unclear. V dropped 1 base and J dropped 4 bases, with 18 bases sitting between them. The CDR3 contains 18 residues. Germline loops: CDR1 KGHDR, CDR2 SFDVKD.

The chain joins TRBV5-1 to TRBJ2-1, with a weak D call TRBD2 (6 bases). V was trimmed by 9 bases and J by 0 bases, leaving 19 bases between them. CDR3 length: 16 residues. Germline CDR1 and CDR2: SGHRS and YFSETQ. Here the CDR3 reads CATTKGLSSSYNEQFF. The CDR3 nucleotides are TGCGCCACCACTAAGGGACTTTCCTCCTCCTACAATGAGCAGTTCTTC. Using reference TRBV5-1 and TRBJ2-1 for the parts outside the CDR3, the full variable domain is KAGVTQTPRYLIKTRGQQVTLSCSPISGHRSVSWYQQTPGQGLQFLFEYFSETQRNKGNFPGRFSGRQFSNSRSEMNVSTLELGDSALYLCATTKGLSSSYNEQFFGPGTRLTVL.

CDR3 sequence (DNA): TGTGCCAGTAGGGCAGGGCGGCACATTCAGTACTTC. Translated, it gives CASRAGRHIQYF. The chain has TRBV19 and TRBJ2-4; tentatively, D is TRBD1 (5 bases). This CDR3 region has 12 residues. Per the germline V gene, CDR1 is LNHDA and CDR2 is SQIVND (reference sequence). Deletions cut 6 bases from V and 8 bases from J, with 11 bases between.

This chain links TRBV28 with TRBJ1-2; TRBD1 matches at 8 bases. This CDR3 spans 15 amino acids. Trimming cost V 6 bases and J 1 base; bases outside gene matches: 7. Germline V lookup: CDR1 MDHEN, CDR2 SYDVKM. CDR3 DNA sequence: TGTGCCAGCAGAACCCAGACAGGGGATAACTATGGCTACACCTTC. It is translated as CASRTQTGDNYGYTF.

The chain carries TRBV5-6 and TRBJ2-1; 12 bases map to TRBD2. The CDR3 sequence is 16 residues long. The germline V gene has CDR1 SGHDT and CDR2 YYEEEE. Trimming at V came to 2 bases and at J to 8 bases, leaving 8 bases not matched to a gene. In DNA form, the CDR3 reads TGTGCCAGCAGCTTTAGGGCTAGCGGGAGGGGGGATGAGCAGTTCTTC. It codes for CASSFRASGRGDEQFF.

J is TRBJ1-5 and V is TRBV6-5; TRBD1 matches 10 bases. The CDR3 consists of 16 residues. Germline CDR1 reads MNHEY; CDR2 reads SVGAGI. Losses at the gene ends were 0 bases for V and 10 bases for J; bases not matched to a gene: 9. The CDR3 DNA sequence: TGTGCCAGCAGTTACTCGAGCCCCGGACAGGGGGGCCCCCAGCATTTT. It encodes CASSYSSPGQGGPQHF.

In its sample, this clone was seen a few times. This chain links TRBV4-3 with TRBJ1-1; D remains unclear. This CDR3 has 16 amino acids. V was clipped by 1 base and J by 1 base, with 13 bases between them. The V gene's germline CDR1 is LGHNA and CDR2 YSLEER. This chain's CDR3 is CASSQGQSSPNTEAFF. CDR3 coding DNA: TGCGCCAGCAGCCAAGGGCAAAGTTCCCCGAACACTGAAGCTTTCTTT.

The chain couples TRBV30 to TRBJ1-2; D gene uncertain. This CDR3 contains 14 residues. With 1 base removed from V and 8 bases from J, the gap between germline ends came to 17 bases. Germline V CDR1 and CDR2: GTSNPN, SVGIG (reference sequence). The CDR3: CAWSGQEYIPGYTF. CDR3 in DNA: TGTGCCTGGAGTGGCCAAGAGTATATCCCAGGCTACACCTTC.